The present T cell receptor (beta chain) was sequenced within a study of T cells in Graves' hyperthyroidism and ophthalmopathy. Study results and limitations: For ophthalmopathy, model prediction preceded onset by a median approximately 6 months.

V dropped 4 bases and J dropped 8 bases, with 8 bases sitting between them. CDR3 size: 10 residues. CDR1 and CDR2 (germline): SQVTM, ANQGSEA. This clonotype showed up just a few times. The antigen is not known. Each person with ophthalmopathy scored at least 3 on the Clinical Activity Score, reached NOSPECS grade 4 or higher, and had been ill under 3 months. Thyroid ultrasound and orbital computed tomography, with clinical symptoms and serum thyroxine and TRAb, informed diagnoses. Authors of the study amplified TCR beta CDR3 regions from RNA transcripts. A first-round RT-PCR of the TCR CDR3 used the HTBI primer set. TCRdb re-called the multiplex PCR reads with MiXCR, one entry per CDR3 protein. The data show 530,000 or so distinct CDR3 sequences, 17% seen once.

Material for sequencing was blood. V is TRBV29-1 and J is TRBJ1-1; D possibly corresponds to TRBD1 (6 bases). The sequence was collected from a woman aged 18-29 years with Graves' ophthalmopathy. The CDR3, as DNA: TGCAGCGTTGGGACAGAAGAAGCTTTCTTT. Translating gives CSVGTEEAFF.